This is a list of T cell receptor beta chains from one sample in a study of blood T cells in healthy people across ages. Each CDR3 protein is one row after TCRdb ran MiXCR on the 5' RACE reads. Here the sample spans about 930,000 distinct CDR3 sequences, 25% to 35% being singletons. These data are also associated with another study on T cells of mothers and their children.

The specimen was blood. The origin of the receptors is a woman aged 40 to 50 in good health. The conserved cysteine and the conserved F or W are not part of the CDR3 here. A D gene is named only where the DNA matches it firmly.

CDR3 | D | V
SANAASGMSYNEQF | TRBD2 | TRBV20-1
SALPGLAVQETQY | TRBD2 | TRBV20-1
ASRSTRGPVSQY | - | TRBV7-2
ASSEAMGFGQPQH | - | TRBV2
ASSLGVFEKLF | - | TRBV28
SVRDTAYEQY | - | TRBV29-1
ASSYSRQFAHQQF | - | TRBV6-5
ASSESFQAGYGYT | - | TRBV2
ASSGAPDRHPANYGYT | TRBD1 | TRBV9
ASSLRVEGNYGYT | - | TRBV7-2
ASSDVAGGSTDTQY | TRBD2 | TRBV6-4
ASRPPGTNEQY | TRBD2 | TRBV5-1
SVAQESWETQF | - | TRBV29-1
ASSVDPGGEAEAF | - | TRBV9
ASSPPGDSYEQY | TRBD1 | TRBV9
ASDSGGTYNEQF | TRBD2 | TRBV5-1
AISDWNSPLH | - | TRBV10-3
ASSLTGPLNEKLF | - | TRBV5-1
ASSLDRTAFNYGYT | - | TRBV5-1
ASSQSWTTNYGYT | - | TRBV4-3
ASSFAGYQPQH | - | TRBV6-5
AWSSLNVQPQH | - | TRBV30
ASSLATRSIAFGHEQF | - | TRBV5-8
ASSSRQDGQPQH | - | TRBV3-1
SLPGGHRRTSYEQY | - | TRBV20-1
ASSLDLLGSSGYT | - | TRBV7-9
ASSYPEAGANVLT | - | TRBV6-6
ASRLSTEAF | - | TRBV28
ASSHGQGRDYGYT | TRBD1 | TRBV6-6
ASSRSLSYNEQF | - | TRBV7-2
SADSKATDTQY | - | TRBV29-1
ASSSEASNQPQH | - | TRBV19
ANSQDQAMLAGTTDTQY | TRBD2 | TRBV4-2
ASSYSVGYNEQF | - | TRBV6-5
ASSLETQGYYGYT | - | TRBV7-9
ASAGGQNTGELF | TRBD1 | TRBV5-1
ASSLTVNYGYT | - | TRBV5-1
ASSYELAGLPDTQY | TRBD2 | TRBV6-2/TRBV6-3
AISGRGGPSTHTEAF | - | TRBV10-3
ASRLRVSGANVLT | - | TRBV12-3/TRBV12-4
ASTLGAGLNHDYT | - | TRBV28
SARVGGGAGTGELF | - | TRBV20-1
ASSRRQGRFGNTIY | TRBD1 | TRBV3-1
SARQGATLGYT | TRBD1 | TRBV20-1
ASSLNMGQGNTGELF | TRBD1 | TRBV5-1
SAPALRGGSGYT | - | TRBV20-1
ASRGQANYGYT | TRBD1 | TRBV2
ASSDRQAGDEQF | - | TRBV6-5
ASSLSPGQGSSYEQY | TRBD1 | TRBV5-1
ASLHLAGSNTGELF | - | TRBV6-2/TRBV6-3
ASSLGWGTGEAF | - | TRBV6-4
ASSLSGPGNTIY | - | TRBV27
SGDLGTSSYEQY | - | TRBV29-1
ASSKEAEQGSYEQY | TRBD1 | TRBV28
ASSLEGMDTEAF | - | TRBV12-3/TRBV12-4
SARTTGTPNSGLH | - | TRBV20-1
ASSVVDSSWGYGYT | - | TRBV9
ASSLDTGNQPQH | - | TRBV11-2